The T cell receptor (beta chain) described here comes from a study of T cell responses to AZD1222 COVID-19 vaccine. Study-level points and caveats: All repertoire sampling was performed exclusively after the peak T cell response. Among spike-specific TCRs, nearly half reportedly target unmutated variant regions. Baseline seropositives among AZD1222 recipients totaled only six.

In regard to this clone: Its antigen is not identified.

Pooled samples include second doses given at about 4 or 12 weeks. Assay used: immunoSEQ multiplex PCR; TCRdb lists only in-frame clones, some missing. The data contain about 48,000 clones, around 89% of them singletons. This CDR3 comprises 14 residues. J was trimmed by 10 bases and V by 3 bases; bases with no gene match: 6. Germline lookup yields CDR1 SGHNT and CDR2 YYREEE (reference sequence). This sample comprised peripheral blood, obtained 28 days after the second AZD1222 dose. This chain connects TRBV5-4 to TRBJ1-6; 8 positions agree with TRBD1. The TCR was taken from an adult who received the AZD1222 COVID-19 vaccine. Written as DNA, the CDR3 is TGTGCCAGCAGCTCCGGACAGGGACGGTCACCCCTCCACTTT. Translation gives CASSSGQGRSPLHF.